This entry describes one TCR beta chain. The antigen remains unidentified. Naive CD8+ T cells displayed a CD45RO-CCR7+CD27+CD95- phenotype. The data stem from a study of CXCR3-negative and CXCR3-positive naive CD8 T cells. Study-level results: The study inferred TCR strength from TRB CDR3 properties and found comparable surface CD5 between naive subsets. TRBV-TRBJ usage was similar across naive CXCR3 subsets but distinct in memory cells. Against CXCR3-negative naive cells, CXCR3-positive naive cells showed more hydrophobic TRB CDR3s. For memory CD8+ cells diversity was much lower, but both naive subsets had comparably high diversity.

Researchers prepared the TRB cDNA libraries using 5' RACE with UMI labels. TCRdb re-called the 5' RACE reads, yielding one record per CDR3 amino acid sequence without DNA. This sample's table reports about 98,000 distinct CDR3 sequences. The CDR3 length is 14 residues. Germline V gene sequence: CDR1 SGHDT, CDR2 YYEEEE. This TCR was sampled from a human donor in good health. Some clones in this sample may be carry-over from other donors' samples. This chain uses TRBV5-6 with TRBJ1-5; TCRdb picks TRBD1, but there is no DNA to check that call. The sequenced sample was naive CXCR3+ CD8+ T cells from blood. Subset defined: CD45RO-CCR7+CD27+CD95- naive CD8+ T cells expressing CXCR3 (TNR3+). This CDR3 is CASSSGLPGQPQHF.